This passage covers 10 T cell receptor beta chains from one sample sequenced in a study. A single record per CDR3 protein comes from TCRdb applying MiXCR to the 5' RACE reads. The table lists about 42,000 distinct CDR3 sequences, around 28% of them singletons, with about 4% in the top ten. The sequenced sample consisted of tumor-infiltrating memory CD4+ T cells sorted from the breast tumor. As for subset: memory CD4+ T cells, CD4+CD45RO+CD25-. Source of these receptors: a female donor with breast cancer.

This clonotype was found many times. The V gene is TRBV5-1, the J gene TRBJ2-3; weak D call: TRBD1 (6 bases). The CDR3 is 15 residues long. Germline CDR1 SGHRS, CDR2 YFSETQ. Trimming took off 2 bases at V and 6 bases at J, with 16 bases between the two ends. CDR3 protein: CASSFSPGASDTQYF. CDR3 coding DNA: TGCGCCAGCAGCTTCTCGCCAGGGGCTTCGGATACGCAGTATTTT.

The chain has TRBV13 and TRBJ2-3; a possible D gene is TRBD2 (5 bases). The CDR3 sequence is 15 residues long. The V and J ends lost 0 bases and 3 bases respectively, with 10 bases between them. Germline assignment: CDR1 PRHDT and CDR2 FYEKMQ (reference sequence). The CDR3 nucleotides read TGTGCCAGCAGCTTAGGCTTTAGCGAAACAGATACGCAGTATTTT. Its protein is CASSLGFSETDTQYF.

The table lists this clonotype with many counts. This chain connects TRBV6-5 to TRBJ1-2; 9 bases fit TRBD1. CDR3 length: 13 amino acids. Germline CDR1 reads MNHEY; CDR2 reads SVGAGI. Trimming cost V 5 bases and J 9 bases; bases outside gene matches: 7. The CDR3 DNA follows: TGTGCCAGCAGTAATCCGGGACAGGGAAGCTACACCTTC. This gives the protein CASSNPGQGSYTF.

The chain is built from TRBV7-2 and TRBJ1-5, with unresolved D. The length of the CDR3 is 15 residues. From germline, CDR1 is SGHTA and CDR2 FQGNSA. The germline V and J ends were trimmed by 2 bases and 0 bases, with 8 bases remaining between them. CDR3 sequence reads: CASSLRGDSNQPQHF. DNA of the CDR3: TGTGCCAGCAGCTTACGAGGAGATAGCAATCAGCCCCAGCATTTT.

This clonotype was recorded a few times. The V and J genes are TRBV28 and TRBJ2-5; the D is unclear. Germline-derived CDR1 and CDR2 are MDHEN and SYDVKM. V was shortened by 5 bases and J by 1 base, with 8 bases between the two germline ends. CDR3 length: 13 residues. CDR3 in amino acids: CASSPVSQETQYF. CDR3 nucleotide sequence: TGTGCCAGCAGTCCCGTAAGCCAAGAGACCCAGTACTTC.

At least ten counts were recorded for this clonotype. The V gene is TRBV7-2, the J gene TRBJ1-2; 7 bases are a match to TRBD1. The junction had 2 bases not matched to a gene; V was cut back by 4 bases and J by 3 bases. This CDR3 spans 13 amino acids. Per germline, CDR1 SGHTA and CDR2 FQGNSA. Here the CDR3 DNA reads TGTGCCAGCAGCTCACAGGGGTACTATGGCTACACCTTC. This translates into CASSSQGYYGYTF.

Points on this clonotype: A much bigger clone sits one base away, suggesting this may be a read error. The rearrangement joins TRBV11-2 to TRBJ2-1, with 13 nucleotides matching TRBD2. The CDR3 is 15 residues long. V lost 5 bases to trimming and J lost 8 bases; unmatched junction nucleotides: 6. Germline V CDR1 and CDR2: SGHAT, FQNNGV. This chain's CDR3 is CASSVGTSGVYEQFF. The CDR3 bases are TGTGCCAGCAGCGTCGGGACTAGCGGGGTCTATGAGCAGTTCTTC.

This clonotype was counted at least ten times. The V gene is TRBV7-2, the J gene TRBJ1-2; D remains ambiguous. V dropped 4 bases and J dropped 4 bases, with 10 bases sitting between them. The CDR3 runs to 13 residues. From germline, CDR1 is SGHTA and CDR2 FQGNSA. CDR3 in DNA: TGTGCCAGCAGCTCCAAACCCACCTATGGCTACACCTTC. Translating it yields CASSSKPTYGYTF.

This clonotype turned up a few times. This chain links TRBV4-3 with TRBJ2-2; 9 bases agree with TRBD2. There are 19 residues in the CDR3. Germline-derived CDR1 and CDR2 are LGHNA and YSLEER. V gave up 0 bases and J gave up 8 bases; unmatched junction bases: 16. CDR3 amino acids: CASSQDASGSRSGRGELFF. CDR3 DNA: TGCGCCAGCAGCCAAGACGCGTCCGGGTCGCGGAGCGGGAGGGGGGAGCTGTTTTTT.

The chain joins TRBV9 to TRBJ2-1; the match to TRBD1 covers 7 bases. The ends lost 4 bases at V and 8 bases at J; junction bases unmatched: 6. This CDR3 is built from 13 residues. CDR1 and CDR2 (germline): SGDLS, YYNGEE. CDR3 nucleotide sequence: TGTGCCAGCAGCCCCGACAGGGAACATGAGCAGTTCTTC. Protein: CASSPDREHEQFF.